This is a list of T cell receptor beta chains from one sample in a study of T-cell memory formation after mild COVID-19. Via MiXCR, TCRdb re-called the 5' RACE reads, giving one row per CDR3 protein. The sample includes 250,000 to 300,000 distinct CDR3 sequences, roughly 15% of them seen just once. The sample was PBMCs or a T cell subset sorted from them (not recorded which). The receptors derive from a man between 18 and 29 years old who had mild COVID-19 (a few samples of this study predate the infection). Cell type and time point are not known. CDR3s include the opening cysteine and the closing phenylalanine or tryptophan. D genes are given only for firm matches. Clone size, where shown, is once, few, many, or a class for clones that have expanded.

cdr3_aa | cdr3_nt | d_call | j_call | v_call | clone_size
CASSLELAGGITDTQYF | TGTGCCAGCAGCTTAGAACTAGCGGGGGGGATCACAGATACGCAGTATTTT | TRBD2 | TRBJ2-3 | TRBV7-6 | .
CASSSDGSSYNEQFF | TGTGCCAGCAGCTCCGACGGGAGCTCCTACAATGAGCAGTTCTTC | . | TRBJ2-1 | TRBV7-6 | few
CASSLKTGDSPLHF | TGTGCCAGCAGCTTAAAGACAGGGGATTCACCCCTCCACTTT | TRBD1 | TRBJ1-6 | TRBV7-9 | .
CASSLAGGYTGELFF | TGTGCCAGCAGCCTAGCGGGGGGTTACACCGGGGAGCTGTTTTTT | TRBD2 | TRBJ2-2 | TRBV7-2 | few
CASSSETGVNEQFF | TGTGCCAGCAGCTCCGAGACAGGGGTCAATGAGCAGTTCTTC | TRBD1 | TRBJ2-1 | TRBV5-4 | .
CASRGASSYNEQFF | TGTGCCAGCAGGGGGGCTTCCTCCTACAATGAGCAGTTCTTC | . | TRBJ2-1 | TRBV28 | few
CASSSWRDGHGQFF | TGTGCCAGCAGTTCATGGCGGGACGGCCACGGGCAGTTCTTC | . | TRBJ2-1 | TRBV12-3/TRBV12-4 | many
CASSLPGQGQDEQFF | TGTGCCAGCAGCTTACCGGGACAGGGTCAGGATGAGCAGTTCTTC | TRBD1 | TRBJ2-1 | TRBV5-6 | .
CSVVLGNNEQFF | TGCAGCGTTGTGCTAGGGAACAATGAGCAGTTCTTC | . | TRBJ2-1 | TRBV29-1 | few
CAISEGQGPNGEKLFF | TGTGCCATCAGTGAGGGACAGGGACCTAACGGTGAAAAACTGTTTTTT | TRBD1 | TRBJ1-4 | TRBV10-3 | .
CASSFGGATEAFF | TGTGCCAGCAGCTTCGGGGGCGCCACTGAAGCTTTCTTT | . | TRBJ1-1 | TRBV7-2 | few
CASRAGASSTDTQYF | TGTGCCAGCAGGGCAGGGGCTTCTAGCACAGATACGCAGTATTTT | . | TRBJ2-3 | TRBV27 | .
CASSFGLADTQYF | TGTGCCAGCAGCTTCGGGCTTGCGGATACGCAGTATTTT | . | TRBJ2-3 | TRBV12-3/TRBV12-4 | many
CASSWTGQQYF | TGTGCCAGCAGCTGGACGGGCCAGCAGTACTTC | . | TRBJ2-7 | TRBV12-3/TRBV12-4 | .
CASSVDRGDQPQHF | TGTGCCAGCAGTGTGGACAGGGGCGACCAGCCCCAGCATTTT | TRBD1 | TRBJ1-5 | TRBV2 | .
CAISDGPEAQHF | TGCGCCATCTCAGACGGCCCGGAGGCCCAGCATTTT | . | TRBJ1-5 | TRBV10-2 | few
CASSLAPLDTQYF | TGCGCCAGCAGCTTGGCCCCGTTAGATACGCAGTATTTT | . | TRBJ2-3 | TRBV5-1 | many
CSARSDGNYGYTF | TGCAGTGCTAGATCTGACGGAAACTATGGCTACACCTTC | . | TRBJ1-2 | TRBV20-1 | few
CASSYSRVSNEKLFF | TGTGCCAGCAGTTACTCAAGGGTATCAAATGAAAAACTGTTTTTT | . | TRBJ1-4 | TRBV6-5 | few
CASSSQGPEDSPLHF | TGTGCCAGCAGCTCTCAGGGGCCCGAAGATTCACCCCTCCACTTT | . | TRBJ1-6 | TRBV7-8 | few
CASSFLTGQRGKLFF | TGCGCCAGCAGTTTTCTGACGGGCCAGCGGGGAAAACTGTTTTTT | . | TRBJ1-4 | TRBV4-3 | few
CASSPGQGVNTEAFF | TGTGCCAGCAGCCCCGGACAGGGAGTGAACACTGAAGCTTTCTTT | TRBD1 | TRBJ1-1 | TRBV11-2 | .
CASSIRDRGTEKLFF | TGTGCCAGCAGTATCCGGGACAGGGGGACCGAAAAACTGTTTTTT | TRBD1 | TRBJ1-4 | TRBV12-3/TRBV12-4 | few
CASSLGGRGYAVF | TGTGCCAGCAGTTTGGGCGGTAGGGGATACGCAGTATTT | . | TRBJ2-3 | TRBV12-3/TRBV12-4 | .
CASSLSGLLETEAFF | TGTGCCAGCAGCCTTTCGGGACTACTGGAGACTGAAGCTTTCTTT | . | TRBJ1-1 | TRBV3-1 | .
CASSYSKVGGYTF | TGTGCCAGCAGTTACTCGAAAGTGGGTGGCTACACCTTC | . | TRBJ1-2 | TRBV6-5 | .
CASSQPRQRGAFSGNTIYF | TGTGCCAGCAGCCAACCCCGACAGAGAGGGGCCTTCTCTGGAAACACCATATATTTT | . | TRBJ1-3 | TRBV3-1 | few
CASSPITVGELFF | TGTGCCAGCAGCCCGATTACTGTCGGGGAGCTGTTTTTT | . | TRBJ2-2 | TRBV7-7 | few
CASSLAQFRDYGYTF | TGTGCCAGCAGCTTAGCACAGTTCAGGGACTATGGCTACACCTTC | . | TRBJ1-2 | TRBV7-2 | many
CASSYWSTDTQYF | TGTGCCAGCAGTTACTGGAGCACAGATACGCAGTATTTT | . | TRBJ2-3 | TRBV6-2/TRBV6-3 | many
CASSLGSGFLEKLFF | TGTGCCAGCAGCTTAGGTTCGGGGTTTCTCGAAAAACTGTTTTTT | . | TRBJ1-4 | TRBV7-2 | few